These T cell receptor beta chains were read from a single sample in a study of ipilimumab plus nivolumab after autologous stem cell transplantation. Assay: immunoSEQ multiplex PCR; the TCRdb copy retains only in-frame clones and omits some. Here the sample spans 10,000 to 15,000 clones, around 73% being singletons. The sequenced sample was PBMCs, obtained in a trial of ipilimumab plus nivolumab as post-transplant consolidation. These receptors all stem from a male donor with diffuse large B-cell lymphoma. The CDR3 runs from the conserved cysteine through the conserved F or W. The order of the fields is CDR3 DNA, CDR3 protein, V gene, CDR3 length, clone size, J gene, D gene. The D gene is left open where the match is weak. The listing skips clone size in some rows; elsewhere it reads once, few, many or a size class.

TGTGCCAGCAGACTCGGAGGGGACAATTCACCCCTCCACTTT,CASRLGGDNSPLHF,TRBV6-1,14,-,TRBJ1-6,-
TGTGCCAGCAGCTTTTCGCTAGCGGGGAACCAAGAGACCCAGTACTTC,CASSFSLAGNQETQYF,TRBV7-9,16,once,TRBJ2-5,TRBD2
TGTGCCTGGAGTCGACCCGACAGCAGGCCCCAGGGTGGCTACACCTTC,CAWSRPDSRPQGGYTF,TRBV30,16,-,TRBJ1-2,-
TGCAGCGAACTCGTGGGGTTTGGGGAGACCCAGTACTTC,CSELVGFGETQYF,TRBV29-1,13,few,TRBJ2-5,-
TGTGCCAGCAGGAGAGCGGGGAGCACAGATACGCAGTATTTT,CASRRAGSTDTQYF,TRBV6-5,14,-,TRBJ2-3,TRBD2
TGCAGCGTTGAAAATATCGGGACTAATGAAAAACTGTTTTTT,CSVENIGTNEKLFF,TRBV29-1,14,-,TRBJ1-4,-
TGTGCCAGCATCGAATTAGTGGGAGGGATGAACACTGAAGCTTTCTTT,CASIELVGGMNTEAFF,TRBV7-6,16,-,TRBJ1-1,-
TGCGCCAGCAGCCAAGGTATAAATTCACCCCTCCACTTT,CASSQGINSPLHF,TRBV4-1,13,-,TRBJ1-6,-
TGTGCCAGCAGTCCCCTCGGGACAAGTTATGGCTACACCTTC,CASSPLGTSYGYTF,TRBV27,14,few,TRBJ1-2,-
TGTGCCATCGAAGGGAGCAATGAAAAACTGTTTTTT,CAIEGSNEKLFF,TRBV2,12,few,TRBJ1-4,-
TGTGCCAGCAGCTCCCTGGGCTCCTCCCGGGAGCAGTACTTC,CASSSLGSSREQYF,TRBV9,14,-,TRBJ2-7,-
TGTGCCAGCAGCGGAGGGCCCGGGGATACGCAGTATTTT,CASSGGPGDTQYF,TRBV7-6,13,-,TRBJ2-3,-
TGTGCCAGCAGCTTCATTCGCTCTGGAAACACCATATATTTT,CASSFIRSGNTIYF,TRBV7-2,14,-,TRBJ1-3,-
TGTGCCAGTAGTATAGATCTGGTGAGCAGTTCCTACGAGCAGTACTTC,CASSIDLVSSSYEQYF,TRBV19,16,few,TRBJ2-7,-
TGTGCCAGCAGCTCCTCGGGTGAGACCCAGTACTTC,CASSSSGETQYF,TRBV11-3,12,-,TRBJ2-5,-
TGCGCCAGCAGACTAGCGGGGGTCTACAATGAGCAGTTCTTC,CASRLAGVYNEQFF,TRBV5-1,14,-,TRBJ2-1,TRBD2
TGTGCCAGCAGTGACAATGGGAGCCCCGGAGAAAAACTGTTTTTT,CASSDNGSPGEKLFF,TRBV2,15,-,TRBJ1-4,-
TGTGCTCAGGAGAAGGGCAAATATGGCTACACCTTC,CAQEKGKYGYTF,TRBV7-2,12,once,TRBJ1-2,-